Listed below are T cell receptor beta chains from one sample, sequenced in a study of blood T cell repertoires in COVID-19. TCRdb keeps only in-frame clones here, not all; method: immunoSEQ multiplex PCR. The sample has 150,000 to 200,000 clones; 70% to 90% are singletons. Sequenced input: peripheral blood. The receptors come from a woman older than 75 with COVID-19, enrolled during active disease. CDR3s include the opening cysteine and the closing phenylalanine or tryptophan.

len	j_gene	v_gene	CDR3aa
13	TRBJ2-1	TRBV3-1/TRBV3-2	CASTPGGRNEQFF
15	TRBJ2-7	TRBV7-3	CASRDTGTSYNEQYF
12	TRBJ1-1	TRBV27	CAGWRGESEAFF
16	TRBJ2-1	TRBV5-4	CASSGDFSSSYNEQFF
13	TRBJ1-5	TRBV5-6	CASSPQMSQPQHF
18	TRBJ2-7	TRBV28	CASSLRKRLAGLLYEQYF
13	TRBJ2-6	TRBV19	CASSIIGANVLTF
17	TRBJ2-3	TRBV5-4	CASSLLPSGGAIDTQYF
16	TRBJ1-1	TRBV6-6	CASSRSGGGSNTEAFF
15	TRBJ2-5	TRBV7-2	CASPSRAGMQETQYF
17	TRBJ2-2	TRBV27	CASSLSVGGANTGELFF
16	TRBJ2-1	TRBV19	CASNGERWGAGAEQFF
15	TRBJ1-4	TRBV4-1	CASSPDRGRFEKLFF
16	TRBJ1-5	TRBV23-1	CASSQRSGIKNQPQHF
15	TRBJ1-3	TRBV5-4	CASSQDSGGGNTIYF
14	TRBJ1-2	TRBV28	CASSLGGTQGGYTF
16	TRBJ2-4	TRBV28	CASSSEGGSGKNIQYF
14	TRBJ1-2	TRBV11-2	CASTAGGSQGVHAF
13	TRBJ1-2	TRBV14	CASSQVTTAGYTF
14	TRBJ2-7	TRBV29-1	CSVHPGGQGHEQYF
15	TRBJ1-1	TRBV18	CASSPRGQGNTEAFF
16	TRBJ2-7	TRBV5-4	CASSLPGQRPSYEQYF
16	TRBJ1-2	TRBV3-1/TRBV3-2	CASSLGSYRGYYGYTF
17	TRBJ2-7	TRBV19	CASRAQGAQGDTYEQYF
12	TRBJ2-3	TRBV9	CASSVDKDTQYF
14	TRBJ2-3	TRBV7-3	CASSLTGEADTQYF
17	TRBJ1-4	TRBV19	CASSKTGNGATNEKLFF
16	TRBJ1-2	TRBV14	CASSQDWGQNNYGYTF
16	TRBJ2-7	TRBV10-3	CAISPGGTGGSYEQYF
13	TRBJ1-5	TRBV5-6	CASSRQGVQPQHF
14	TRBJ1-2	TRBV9	CASSVGQSAYGYTF
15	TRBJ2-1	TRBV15	CATSRDGGAYNEQFF
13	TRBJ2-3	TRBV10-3	CAISDEGRVTQYF
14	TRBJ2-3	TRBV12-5	CASGPGGGTDTQYF
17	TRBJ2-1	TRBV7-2	CASSLVSGGLSYNEQFF
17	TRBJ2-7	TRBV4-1	CASSPRTSGAGAHEQYF
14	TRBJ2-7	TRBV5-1	CASSSPGQGWEQYF
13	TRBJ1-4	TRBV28	CASKGSHAQKLFF
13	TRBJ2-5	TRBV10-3	CATEPGGLETQYF
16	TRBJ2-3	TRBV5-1	CASSLGAGASTDTQYF
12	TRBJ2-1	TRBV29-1	CSALGGGNEQFF
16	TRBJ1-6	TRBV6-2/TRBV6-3	CASSYSFSGLPSPLHF
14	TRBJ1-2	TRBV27	CASSLSGGGYGYTF
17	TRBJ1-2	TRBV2	CASITGNSPIPIYGYTF
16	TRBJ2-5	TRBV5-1	CASSLGTSGGKETQYF